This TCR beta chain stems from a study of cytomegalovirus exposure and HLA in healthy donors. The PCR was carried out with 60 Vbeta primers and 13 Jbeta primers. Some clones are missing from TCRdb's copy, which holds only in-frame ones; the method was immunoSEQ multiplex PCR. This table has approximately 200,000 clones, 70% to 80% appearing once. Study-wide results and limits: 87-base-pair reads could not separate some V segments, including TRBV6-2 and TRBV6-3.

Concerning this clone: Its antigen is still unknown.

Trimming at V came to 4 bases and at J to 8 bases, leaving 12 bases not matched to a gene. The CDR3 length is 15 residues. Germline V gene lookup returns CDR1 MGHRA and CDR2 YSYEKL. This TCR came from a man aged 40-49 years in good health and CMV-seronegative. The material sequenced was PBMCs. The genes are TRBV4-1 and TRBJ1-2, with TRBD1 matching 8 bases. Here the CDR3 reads CASSRPLTGVGGYTF. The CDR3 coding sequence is TGCGCCAGCAGCCGACCCCTGACAGGGGTTGGCGGCTACACCTTC.